Below, 8 T cell receptor beta chains from the same sample are listed, as sequenced in a study of T cells in Graves' hyperthyroidism and ophthalmopathy. What was amplified from RNA transcripts were TCR beta CDR3 regions. With the HTBI primer set, the TCR CDR3 went through a first round of RT-PCR. Each CDR3 protein is one row after TCRdb ran MiXCR on the multiplex PCR reads. The sample lists around 300,000 distinct CDR3 sequences; roughly 13% were seen once. Sequences were obtained from blood. The receptors shown here come from a woman aged 35 to 49 with Graves' hyperthyroidism.

This clonotype occurred a few times. The V gene is TRBV20-1, the J gene TRBJ2-3; D is unclear. The V end lost 6 bases, the J end lost 7 bases, and 20 bases lay between the germline ends. Germline assignment: CDR1 DFQATT and CDR2 SNEGSKA (reference sequence). CDR3 length equals 14 residues. CDR3 coding DNA: TGCAGTGCCCGACGAAGAGCCTTCACTCATACGCAGTATTTT. It translates to CSARRRAFTHTQYF.

This chain uses TRBV10-2 with TRBJ1-5; possible D gene TRBD1, 5 bases. Trimming took off 11 bases at V and 4 bases at J, with 21 bases between the two ends. Germline values: CDR1 WSHSY, CDR2 SAAADI. CDR3 length: 15 residues. CDR3 protein: CAAGIIGQNNQPQHF. For the CDR3, the DNA is TGCGCCGCAGGGATTATCGGGCAGAATAATCAGCCCCAGCATTTT.

Many counts were recorded for this clonotype. V is TRBV12-3 or TRBV12-4 and J is TRBJ1-2; 7 bases align to TRBD1. Losses at the gene ends were 4 bases for V and 7 bases for J; bases not matched to a gene: 0. The CDR3 contains 11 residues. DNA of the CDR3: TGTGCCAGCAGTTACAGGGGTGGCTACACCTTC. This gives the protein CASSYRGGYTF.

This clonotype was detected ten times or more. The chain is built from TRBV4-1 and TRBJ2-5; D possibly corresponds to TRBD2 (6 bases). The V end was cut by 1 base, the J end by 6 bases, with 12 bases between. The CDR3 contains 14 residues. Germline loops: CDR1 MGHRA, CDR2 YSYEKL. In DNA, the CDR3 is TGCGCCAGCAGCCAAGGACTAGTTGGGAAGACCCAGTACTTC. It specifies CASSQGLVGKTQYF.

With regard to this clonotype: At one end the junction does not follow the germline gene, possibly because of a read error. DNA for the CDR3: TGTGCCAGCGGTTACTCGAGTCAACCCCAGCATTTT. Translated, it gives CASGYSSQPQHF. This sequence joins TRBV6-2 or TRBV6-3 and TRBJ1-5; D remains unclear. Germline V gene lookup returns CDR1 MNHEY and CDR2 SVGEGT. The CDR3 is made up of 12 amino acids.

This clonotype was counted many times. The J gene is TRBJ2-1, the V gene TRBV3-1; D call uncertain. Germline V lookup: CDR1 LGHDT, CDR2 YNNKEL (reference sequence). The CDR3 spans 11 residues. V shed 1 base and J shed 8 bases, with 3 bases lying between them. The CDR3 region has the DNA TGTGCCAGCAGCCAAGGCGATGAGCAGTTCTTC. This gives the protein CASSQGDEQFF.

The V call is TRBV6-1, the J call TRBJ2-2, with a possible D match to TRBD1 (5 bases). This CDR3 has 13 residues. The ends were cut back, 7 bases at V and 7 bases at J, with 13 bases in the middle. The V gene's germline CDR1 is MNHNS and CDR2 SASEGT. The CDR3 sequence is CASIVLGVGELFF. CDR3 nucleotide sequence: TGTGCCAGCATAGTGTTAGGGGTCGGGGAGCTGTTTTTT.

This clonotype was counted at least ten times. The rearrangement uses TRBV11-2 and TRBJ1-1; D remains ambiguous. CDR1 and CDR2 from the germline V gene are SGHAT and FQNNGV. V was pared by 0 bases and J by 2 bases, with 13 bases between. The CDR3 has 16 residues. This CDR3 reads CASSLDGWGGNTEAFF. CDR3 nucleotides: TGTGCCAGCAGCTTAGATGGGTGGGGTGGTAACACTGAAGCTTTCTTT.